A selection of T cell receptor beta chains follows, all from one sample in a study of PD-L1 blockade in urothelial cancer. Profiled with immunoSEQ multiplex PCR; TCRdb holds only in-frame clones, not every one. The sample records tens of thousands of clones, roughly nine tenths being singletons. Sequenced material: PBMCs, taken around atezolizumab (anti-PD-L1) treatment. The source is a man between 60 and 75 years old with urothelial cancer. CDR3s include the opening cysteine and the closing phenylalanine or tryptophan. Each record gives: clone size, V gene, D gene, J gene, CDR3 DNA, CDR3 protein. D genes are given only for firm matches. Only part of the rows carry a size: once, few, many, or a class if the clone is expanded.

clone size: NA; V gene: TRBV7-9; D gene: NA; J gene: TRBJ1-1; CDR3 DNA: TGTGCCAGCAGCCCCAGTTGGGGGGGGGCCACTGAAGCTTTCTTT; CDR3 protein: CASSPSWGGATEAFF
clone size: NA; V gene: TRBV10-3; D gene: TRBD1; J gene: TRBJ1-1; CDR3 DNA: TGTGCCATCAGTATAGACAGGGGAACTGAAGCTTTCTTT; CDR3 protein: CAISIDRGTEAFF
clone size: NA; V gene: TRBV7-9; D gene: TRBD1; J gene: TRBJ2-7; CDR3 DNA: TGTGCCAGCAGCCAGACCGGGACAGGGGCCTACGAGCAGTACTTC; CDR3 protein: CASSQTGTGAYEQYF
clone size: NA; V gene: TRBV7-2; D gene: TRBD2; J gene: TRBJ2-7; CDR3 DNA: TGTGCCAGCAGCTTATATTTAGCGGGGGGTCTCTCCTACGAGCAGTACTTC; CDR3 protein: CASSLYLAGGLSYEQYF
clone size: NA; V gene: TRBV11-2; D gene: TRBD2; J gene: TRBJ2-5; CDR3 DNA: TGTGCCAGCAGCTTCACTAGCGGGGGGGCTGGCGAGACCCAGTACTTC; CDR3 protein: CASSFTSGGAGETQYF
clone size: NA; V gene: TRBV9; D gene: TRBD2; J gene: TRBJ2-1; CDR3 DNA: TGTGCCAGCAGCCGCGGACTAGCGGGGTATGAGCAGTTCTTC; CDR3 protein: CASSRGLAGYEQFF
clone size: NA; V gene: TRBV14; D gene: TRBD1; J gene: TRBJ2-2; CDR3 DNA: TGTGCCAGCAGCCAAGTTCCGGGACAGGGGCAGAACGGGGAGCTGTTTTTT; CDR3 protein: CASSQVPGQGQNGELFF
clone size: NA; V gene: TRBV29-1; D gene: NA; J gene: TRBJ2-5; CDR3 DNA: TGCAGCGTTGAGCACAGGGAAGAGACCCAGTACTTC; CDR3 protein: CSVEHREETQYF
clone size: NA; V gene: TRBV30; D gene: NA; J gene: TRBJ1-4; CDR3 DNA: TGTGCCTGTAGGGGGGGGGCTTTTGCTAATGAAAAACTGTTTTTT; CDR3 protein: CACRGGAFANEKLFF
clone size: NA; V gene: TRBV20-1; D gene: NA; J gene: TRBJ1-2; CDR3 DNA: TGCAGTGCTAGAGAGGGCCGAGGCTACACCTTC; CDR3 protein: CSAREGRGYTF
clone size: NA; V gene: TRBV30; D gene: NA; J gene: TRBJ2-3; CDR3 DNA: TGTGCCTGGATCGACATCACAGATACGCAGTATTTT; CDR3 protein: CAWIDITDTQYF
clone size: NA; V gene: TRBV7-9; D gene: NA; J gene: TRBJ1-6; CDR3 DNA: TGTGCCAGCAGCTTAGGTGGCTCACCCCTCCACTTT; CDR3 protein: CASSLGGSPLHF
clone size: NA; V gene: TRBV28; D gene: TRBD1; J gene: TRBJ2-7; CDR3 DNA: TGTGCCAGCAGGGGACAGGGGGCAGGGTCCTACGAGCAGTACTTC; CDR3 protein: CASRGQGAGSYEQYF
clone size: NA; V gene: TRBV28; D gene: NA; J gene: TRBJ1-1; CDR3 DNA: TGTGCCAGCAGACCTCCCAGGGGCTCCACCACTGAAGCTTTCTTT; CDR3 protein: CASRPPRGSTTEAFF
clone size: NA; V gene: TRBV28; D gene: TRBD1; J gene: TRBJ2-5; CDR3 DNA: TGTGCCAGCAGGCACCCGGGACAGGGGGCGGAGACCCAGTACTTC; CDR3 protein: CASRHPGQGAETQYF
clone size: NA; V gene: TRBV11-3; D gene: TRBD2; J gene: TRBJ2-1; CDR3 DNA: TGTGCCAGCACGCAACTAGCGATGTTTAACAATGAGCAGTTCTTC; CDR3 protein: CASTQLAMFNNEQFF
clone size: NA; V gene: TRBV10-1; D gene: TRBD1; J gene: TRBJ2-2; CDR3 DNA: TGCGCCAGCAGCCCCCTAGTAGGGACAGGGGCGTCGAACACCGGGGAGCTGTTTTTT; CDR3 protein: CASSPLVGTGASNTGELFF
clone size: NA; V gene: TRBV5-1; D gene: TRBD1; J gene: TRBJ2-2; CDR3 DNA: TGCGCCAGCAGCTATACGGGACAGGGGGAATACGGCGGGGAGCTGTTTTTT; CDR3 protein: CASSYTGQGEYGGELFF
clone size: NA; V gene: TRBV19; D gene: NA; J gene: TRBJ1-1; CDR3 DNA: TGTGCCAGTAAAGGAGGGACTGAAGCTTTCTTT; CDR3 protein: CASKGGTEAFF
clone size: once; V gene: TRBV11-2; D gene: TRBD1; J gene: TRBJ2-1; CDR3 DNA: TGTGCCAGCAGCTTAGACAGGGGGAATAACAATGAGCAGTTCTTC; CDR3 protein: CASSLDRGNNNEQFF
clone size: once; V gene: TRBV7-2; D gene: NA; J gene: TRBJ2-5; CDR3 DNA: TGTGCCAGCAGCTTATCTCCCCAAGAGACCCAGTACTTC; CDR3 protein: CASSLSPQETQYF
clone size: NA; V gene: TRBV6-6; D gene: TRBD1; J gene: TRBJ2-5; CDR3 DNA: TGTGCCAGCAGTTACGGAGACAGGGGGCTGGAGACCCAGTACTTC; CDR3 protein: CASSYGDRGLETQYF
clone size: NA; V gene: TRBV6-1; D gene: TRBD1; J gene: TRBJ1-6; CDR3 DNA: TGTGCCAGCGGGGACAGCTATAATTCACCCCTCCACTTT; CDR3 protein: CASGDSYNSPLHF
clone size: NA; V gene: TRBV4-1; D gene: TRBD1; J gene: TRBJ1-3; CDR3 DNA: TGCGCCAGCAGCCAAGGACAGGGGGGCCGCTCAGGAGGAAACACCATATATTTT; CDR3 protein: CASSQGQGGRSGGNTIYF
clone size: NA; V gene: TRBV10-1; D gene: NA; J gene: TRBJ2-3; CDR3 DNA: TGCGCCAGCAGTGAGTCGAGGGTAACGACAGATACGCAGTATTTT; CDR3 protein: CASSESRVTTDTQYF
clone size: NA; V gene: TRBV6-1; D gene: TRBD1; J gene: TRBJ2-2; CDR3 DNA: TGTGCCAGCAGTGTATCCCTGACAGGGAGTACCGGGGAGCTGTTTTTT; CDR3 protein: CASSVSLTGSTGELFF
clone size: NA; V gene: TRBV4-2; D gene: TRBD2; J gene: TRBJ2-3; CDR3 DNA: TGTGCCAGCAGCCAAGACGGAGCGGGGCGGGATACGCAGTATTTT; CDR3 protein: CASSQDGAGRDTQYF
clone size: NA; V gene: TRBV11-3; D gene: TRBD2; J gene: TRBJ2-7; CDR3 DNA: TGTGCCAGCAGCTTAGGACTAGCGGGGGGGCGCTACGAGCAGTACTTC; CDR3 protein: CASSLGLAGGRYEQYF
clone size: once; V gene: TRBV9; D gene: TRBD1; J gene: TRBJ1-4; CDR3 DNA: TGTGCCAGCAGCGTGTCCGGGACAGTAAATGAAAAACTGTTTTTT; CDR3 protein: CASSVSGTVNEKLFF
clone size: NA; V gene: TRBV6-5; D gene: NA; J gene: TRBJ1-2; CDR3 DNA: TGTGCCAGCAGCCGGGGGTGGGATCAAGGGTACACCTTC; CDR3 protein: CASSRGWDQGYTF
clone size: NA; V gene: TRBV4-1; D gene: TRBD1; J gene: TRBJ2-7; CDR3 DNA: TGCGCCAGCAGCCCGAAGGACAGGTCCTCTCACGAGCAGTACTTC; CDR3 protein: CASSPKDRSSHEQYF
clone size: once; V gene: TRBV11-3; D gene: TRBD1; J gene: TRBJ2-1; CDR3 DNA: TGTGCCAGCAGCGGTAGGGACAGGGCTTTTTACAATGAGCAGTTCTTC; CDR3 protein: CASSGRDRAFYNEQFF
clone size: NA; V gene: TRBV28; D gene: TRBD1; J gene: TRBJ2-7; CDR3 DNA: TGTGCCAGCAGTTTAAGGCCAGGGGGTTTAAACGAGCAGTACTTC; CDR3 protein: CASSLRPGGLNEQYF
clone size: NA; V gene: TRBV25-1; D gene: TRBD1; J gene: TRBJ2-7; CDR3 DNA: TGTGCCAGCGGCAGACAGGGGTCCGACGAGCAGTACTTC; CDR3 protein: CASGRQGSDEQYF
clone size: NA; V gene: TRBV4-3; D gene: NA; J gene: TRBJ2-3; CDR3 DNA: TGCGCCAGCAGCGTGAGGGGCACAGATACGCAGTATTTT; CDR3 protein: CASSVRGTDTQYF
clone size: NA; V gene: TRBV28; D gene: TRBD1; J gene: TRBJ2-7; CDR3 DNA: TGTGCCAGCACTACCGGGACAGGGCTCGAGCAGTACTTC; CDR3 protein: CASTTGTGLEQYF
clone size: NA; V gene: TRBV10-2; D gene: NA; J gene: TRBJ1-6; CDR3 DNA: TGCGCCAGCACCATAACAGGGAATTCACCCCTCCACTTT; CDR3 protein: CASTITGNSPLHF
clone size: NA; V gene: TRBV28; D gene: TRBD2; J gene: TRBJ2-2; CDR3 DNA: TGTGCCAGCAGGAGGAGCTGGCGGGGGGTAGGCGGGGAGCTGTTTTTT; CDR3 protein: CASRRSWRGVGGELFF
clone size: NA; V gene: TRBV5-4; D gene: TRBD2; J gene: TRBJ2-5; CDR3 DNA: TGTGCCAGCAGCTTGGGGCCAACAATGACTAGCGGGGGACAAGAGACCCAGTACTTC; CDR3 protein: CASSLGPTMTSGGQETQYF
clone size: few; V gene: TRBV6-5; D gene: TRBD2; J gene: TRBJ2-7; CDR3 DNA: TGTGCCAGCAGCCTGCGAGCGGGGGCAACCTACGAGCAGTACTTC; CDR3 protein: CASSLRAGATYEQYF
clone size: NA; V gene: TRBV6-5; D gene: TRBD1; J gene: TRBJ2-5; CDR3 DNA: TGTGCCAGCAGTCGGGACAGGGAAGAGACCCAGTACTTC; CDR3 protein: CASSRDREETQYF
clone size: NA; V gene: TRBV25-1; D gene: NA; J gene: TRBJ2-2; CDR3 DNA: TGTGCCAGCATGCGCAGGGGCAACACCGGGGAGCTGTTTTTT; CDR3 protein: CASMRRGNTGELFF
clone size: NA; V gene: TRBV7-8; D gene: TRBD2; J gene: TRBJ2-7; CDR3 DNA: TGTGCCAGCAGCCCCACCATCGGGGGGGGCGAGCAGTACTTC; CDR3 protein: CASSPTIGGGEQYF